Given below is one T cell receptor (beta chain) in context. The data were obtained in a study of T cells after yellow fever vaccination. The CDR3 contains 15 residues. Looked up from germline, CDR1 is MNHEY and CDR2 is SVGEGT. Trimming left V 7 bases short and J 6 bases short, with 19 bases between. MiXCR was run by TCRdb on the 5' RACE reads, yielding one entry per CDR3 protein. The profile shows fewer than 400,000 distinct CDR3 sequences, around 6.4% of them singletons. The source was PBMCs, collected 5 days after the yellow fever booster vaccination. The chain recombines TRBV6-2 or TRBV6-3 with TRBJ2-1, with a possible D match to TRBD2 (5 bases). The receptor was derived from a man younger than 40 who received the YFV17D yellow fever vaccine. The CDR3 sequence is CASTSLGASLNEQFF. The CDR3 DNA sequence: TGTGCCAGCACCTCCCTGGGAGCTAGCCTCAATGAGCAGTTCTTC.